These 4 T cell receptor beta chains originate from one sample sequenced in a study of T cell changes during pregnancy in multiple sclerosis. Sequencing used immunoSEQ multiplex PCR; TCRdb keeps in-frame clones, though not all of them. This sample has more than 25,000 clones, with about 90% found just once. This material consisted of peripheral blood, taken in the first trimester of pregnancy. The receptors were sampled from a female donor in good health, enrolled as a control in a pregnancy study.

The chain carries TRBV2 and TRBJ2-5; D possibly corresponds to TRBD2 (5 bases). The CDR3 loop spans 14 amino acids. Germline values: CDR1 SNHLY, CDR2 FYNNEI. Trimming removed 8 bases from V and 3 bases from J, with 16 bases in between. This CDR3 is CASAWQRVEETQYF. CDR3 DNA: TGTGCCAGCGCATGGCAGAGGGTGGAAGAGACCCAGTACTTC.

This clone came up a few times. This chain uses TRBV18 with TRBJ1-2; D is unresolved. Trimming removed 0 bases at V and 8 bases at J, with 13 bases between. The CDR3 covers 14 residues. Germline assignment: CDR1 KGHSH and CDR2 LQKENI. CDR3 protein: CASSPPDTTGGYTF. CDR3 bases: TGTGCCAGCTCACCACCCGACACAACTGGGGGCTACACCTTC.

The chain combines TRBV11-2 with TRBJ1-3; D gene uncertain. CDR3 length: 13 residues. Deletions cut 9 bases from V and 1 base from J, with 10 bases between. Germline V gene data show CDR1 as SGHAT and CDR2 as FQNNGV. CDR3 protein: CASGGGSGNTIYF. In DNA form, the CDR3 reads TGTGCCAGTGGTGGAGGGTCTGGAAACACCATATATTTT.

This clone was found a few times. This chain joins TRBV27 and TRBJ1-1; D is ambiguous. CDR1 is MNHEY, CDR2 SMNVEV, per germline (reference sequence). The CDR3 runs 13 residues. V dropped 2 bases and J dropped 1 base, with 5 bases sitting between them. CDR3 region: CASSLVRNTEAFF. The DNA of the CDR3 is TGTGCCAGCAGTTTAGTCAGGAACACTGAAGCTTTCTTT.